Listed below are T cell receptor beta chains from one sample, sequenced in a study of blood T cell repertoires in COVID-19. TCRdb's copy holds only in-frame clones and misses some; the assay was immunoSEQ multiplex PCR. The profile shows about 240,000 clones, 70% to 85% of them singletons. Sequenced sample: peripheral blood. The receptor source for this set is a woman of 80 years or more with acute or convalescent COVID-19. Both conserved end residues are part of each CDR3. The D gene is left open where the match is weak. Only part of the rows carry a size: once, few, many, or a class if the clone is expanded.

d_call | j_call | clone_size | cdr3_length | v_call | cdr3_nt | cdr3_aa
TRBD1 | TRBJ2-7 | few | 15 | TRBV7-2 | TGTGCCAGCAGCACCCAAGCAGGGGGCGCATACGAGCAGTACTTC | CASSTQAGGAYEQYF
. | TRBJ2-7 | . | 14 | TRBV6-5 | TGTGCCAGCAGTAGAAGCGTAGACGCCTACGAGCAGTACTTC | CASSRSVDAYEQYF
TRBD1 | TRBJ1-1 | . | 13 | TRBV24-1 | TGTGCCACCAAACAGGGGCCCCGGACTGAAGCTTTCTTT | CATKQGPRTEAFF
TRBD1 | TRBJ2-2 | . | 13 | TRBV15 | TGTGCCACCGAACAGGGGGCCTCCGGGGAGCTGTTTTTT | CATEQGASGELFF
TRBD2 | TRBJ2-5 | . | 18 | TRBV27 | TGTGCCAGCAGTCCCCTCCGGACTAGCGGGGGGACCCAAGAGACCCAGTACTTC | CASSPLRTSGGTQETQYF
. | TRBJ1-2 | . | 12 | TRBV5-5 | TGTGCCAGCAGCCCCGGACAGTATGGCTACACCTTC | CASSPGQYGYTF
TRBD2 | TRBJ2-1 | . | 16 | TRBV7-3 | TGTGCCAGCAGCTTATTGCGGGGGGCCGGCTACAATGAGCAGTTCTTC | CASSLLRGAGYNEQFF
TRBD2 | TRBJ2-1 | . | 15 | TRBV19 | TGTGCCAGTAGTACCCTAGCGGGGGCCTACAATGAGCAGTTCTTC | CASSTLAGAYNEQFF
TRBD2 | TRBJ2-7 | . | 13 | TRBV7-2 | TGTGCCAGCAGCACGGGACTAGTAGGCGAGCAGTACTTC | CASSTGLVGEQYF
. | TRBJ2-5 | . | 15 | TRBV11-2 | TGTGCCAGCAGCTTAATAGGCAGAGGAAAAGAGACCCAGTACTTC | CASSLIGRGKETQYF
. | TRBJ1-5 | once | 14 | TRBV6-5 | TGTGCCAGCAGAGAGGGAAATAGCAATCAGCCCCAGCATTTT | CASREGNSNQPQHF
. | TRBJ2-6 | . | 14 | TRBV2 | TGTGCCAGCCGACAGAACTCTGGGGCCAACGTCCTGACTTTC | CASRQNSGANVLTF
. | TRBJ2-2 | . | 13 | TRBV6-5 | TGTCCAGGAGGGACCGAGAACACCGGGGAGCTGTTTTTT | CPGGTENTGELFF
. | TRBJ1-3 | once | 16 | TRBV7-2 | TGTGCCAGCAGCCTCAACCCAAGAGGCTCTGGAAACACCATATATTTT | CASSLNPRGSGNTIYF
. | TRBJ2-6 | once | 18 | TRBV7-6 | TGTGCCAGCAGCAACCGGTTACAGGAAAGGACTGGGGCCAACGTCCTGACTTTC | CASSNRLQERTGANVLTF
. | TRBJ2-3 | . | 13 | TRBV20-1 | TGCAGTGCTAGTGGGCGGGACACAGATACGCAGTATTTT | CSASGRDTDTQYF
. | TRBJ2-2 | once | 15 | TRBV6-5 | TGTGCCAGCAGTTACGTAGGGGCGAACACCGGGGAGCTGTTTTTT | CASSYVGANTGELFF
TRBD1 | TRBJ1-4 | . | 13 | TRBV30 | TGTGCCTGGAGTGTAAACAGGGGAGAAAAACTGTTTTTT | CAWSVNRGEKLFF
. | TRBJ1-2 | . | 17 | TRBV7-9 | TGTGCCAGCAGCTTAGCATGGCAGGGCGTTGGGGTCTATGGCTACACCTTC | CASSLAWQGVGVYGYTF
TRBD1 | TRBJ2-7 | . | 14 | TRBV6-6 | TGTGCCAGCAGCCCCCCGGGACAGAGATACGAGCAGTACTTC | CASSPPGQRYEQYF
TRBD2 | TRBJ2-1 | . | 13 | TRBV5-8 | TGTGCCAACGGACTAGCGGGGGGGAGTGAGCAGTTCTTC | CANGLAGGSEQFF
TRBD1 | TRBJ2-5 | once | 16 | TRBV24-1 | TGTGCCACCAGTGATCCAGGGACAGCCCAAGGGGAGACCCAGTACTTC | CATSDPGTAQGETQYF
. | TRBJ2-3 | . | 12 | TRBV28 | TGTGCCAGCTGGAGCAGGGCAGATACGCAGTATTTT | CASWSRADTQYF
TRBD1 | TRBJ1-4 | . | 15 | TRBV18 | TGTGCCAGCTCAATGGGACAGCCAACTAATGAAAAACTGTTTTTT | CASSMGQPTNEKLFF
TRBD1 | TRBJ2-7 | . | 12 | TRBV7-6 | TGTGCCAGCAGCCTCGGGACAGGTGAGCAGTACTTC | CASSLGTGEQYF
TRBD2 | TRBJ2-1 | . | 16 | TRBV5-4 | TGTGCCAGCAGCCCGGCGGGGGGCAGCTCCTACAATGAGCAGTTCTTC | CASSPAGGSSYNEQFF
TRBD2 | TRBJ2-6 | . | 18 | TRBV9 | TGTGCCAGCAGCGTAGGCCCTAGCGGGGGTGGTGGGGCCAACGTCCTGACTTTC | CASSVGPSGGGGANVLTF
TRBD2 | TRBJ2-7 | . | 14 | TRBV7-2 | TGTGCCAGCCGCTCCAACGGGGGGACCTACGAGCAGTACTTC | CASRSNGGTYEQYF
. | TRBJ2-7 | . | 13 | TRBV28 | TGTGCCAGCAGTCTCTCGTATGCCGGGGAGCAGTACTTC | CASSLSYAGEQYF
. | TRBJ2-7 | . | 14 | TRBV18 | TGTGCCAGCTCACCACCAGGACAGTCCTACGAGCAGTACTTC | CASSPPGQSYEQYF
. | TRBJ1-2 | once | 16 | TRBV19 | TGTGCCAGTAGTATAGCCGTTCGACAGGATCTTCATGGCTACACCTTC | CASSIAVRQDLHGYTF
TRBD1 | TRBJ1-5 | . | 15 | TRBV5-1 | TGCGCCAGCAGCTTGGCCGGGACAGTTAATCAGCCCCAGCATTTT | CASSLAGTVNQPQHF
TRBD2 | TRBJ2-1 | . | 15 | TRBV11-2 | TGTGCCAGCAGCTTATCGGGCGGGGGCTACAATGAGCAGTTCTTC | CASSLSGGGYNEQFF
. | TRBJ1-1 | . | 16 | TRBV19 | TGTGCCAGTAGTATAGACCTTCTGGGGGGGCGGAGTGAAGCTTTCTTT | CASSIDLLGGRSEAFF
. | TRBJ2-1 | . | 15 | TRBV5-1 | TGCGCCAGCAGCTTGGACTCAAGCTCCTACAATGAGCAGTTCTTC | CASSLDSSSYNEQFF
. | TRBJ1-2 | . | 14 | TRBV2 | TGTGCCAGCAGCGAAGACAGGACGTACTATGGCTACACCTTC | CASSEDRTYYGYTF
. | TRBJ1-2 | . | 15 | TRBV5-1 | TGCGCCAGCAGCTTGGGCGGAAAGAAAATCTATGGCTACACCTTC | CASSLGGKKIYGYTF
. | TRBJ2-7 | . | 13 | TRBV2 | TGTGCCAGCAGTGTCCCATTTCCCTACGAGCAGTACTTC | CASSVPFPYEQYF
. | TRBJ1-1 | once | 15 | TRBV28 | TGTGCCAGCAGTCCCTCTCGGGTCCGTGCGCCTGAAGCTTTCTTT | CASSPSRVRAPEAFF
TRBD1 | TRBJ1-3 | . | 15 | TRBV10-1 | TGCGCCAGCAGCCCGGGACAGGCATATGGAAACACCATATATTTT | CASSPGQAYGNTIYF